This T cell receptor beta chain was captured in a study of beta chain features in type 1 diabetes. Study-wide background: All of the samples together had 85 million to 140 million sorted cells examined. General study results and limits: Individuals with type 1 diabetes displayed fewer insertions and more deletions at VDJ junctions. In comparison with healthy donors, patients had naive, central memory and Treg TCRB repertoires that appeared more similar. In these data, an HLA type influence on TCRB rearrangement remained unresolved.

Sequencing targeted expressed TCRB transcripts, as all isolated RNA had been reverse transcribed. TCRdb's table, derived via immunoSEQ multiplex PCR, lists solely in-frame clones and lacks some. This table holds a few hundred thousand clones, 10% to 15% found once. CDR1 is SQVTM and CDR2 is ANQGSEA in the germline V gene. The V gene lost 4 bases and the J gene lost 5 bases, with 11 bases spanning the gap. The CDR3 spans 12 residues. Only a few counts were recorded for this clone. Antigen: not known. This receptor was taken from a man younger than 30 in good health. The rearrangement uses TRBV29-1 and TRBJ1-1; D gene uncertain. The sequenced sample was naive CD4+ T cells from blood. CDR3 sequence (DNA): TGCAGCGTTGTGGAGCGTTGGACTGAAGCTTTCTTT. Amino acids: CSVVERWTEAFF.